Following are 4 T cell receptor beta chains from one sample sequenced in a study of cytomegalovirus exposure and HLA in healthy donors. Vbeta (60) and Jbeta (13) primers were used in the PCR. TCRdb keeps only in-frame clones here, not all; method: immunoSEQ multiplex PCR. This sample has about 270,000 clones, with roughly two thirds found just once. Sample: PBMCs. All receptors derive from a female donor in good health and CMV-seronegative.

The J gene is TRBJ1-4, the V gene TRBV9; 8 nucleotides line up with TRBD1. Trimming removed 1 base from V and 1 base from J; junction bases left unmatched: 0. The CDR3 sequence is 15 residues long. Germline values: CDR1 SGDLS, CDR2 YYNGEE. CDR3 nucleotides: TGTGCCAGCAGCGTAACAGGGGGAACTAATGAAAAACTGTTTTTT. Translated: CASSVTGGTNEKLFF.

The chain combines TRBV27 with TRBJ1-5, with no clear D. This CDR3 contains 16 residues. Germline V gene lookup returns CDR1 MNHEY and CDR2 SMNVEV (reference sequence). V dropped 5 bases and J dropped 8 bases, with 22 bases sitting between them. The DNA for the CDR3 is TGTGCCAGCAGTCTCAGGCGGACTCTAGAGCATGAGCCCCAGCATTTT. It yields the protein CASSLRRTLEHEPQHF.

The chain carries TRBV6-5 and TRBJ2-5; 7 bases fit TRBD1. J was trimmed by 3 bases and V by 6 bases; bases with no gene match: 4. CDR3 length: 13 residues. The V gene's germline CDR1 is MNHEY and CDR2 SVGAGI. CDR3 nucleotides: TGTGCCAGCAGCCCCGACAGGGAAGAGACCCAGTACTTC. It specifies CASSPDREETQYF.

This clone was detected once. The chain employs TRBV18 and TRBJ2-7; 9 bases map to TRBD1. The CDR3 runs to 15 residues. CDR1 is KGHSH, CDR2 LQKENI, per germline. V trimming: 3 bases; J trimming: 1 base; junction bases outside the gene matches: 4. CDR3 in amino acids: CASSPAGQGSYEQYF. The CDR3 nucleotides are TGTGCCAGCTCACCCGCGGGACAGGGTTCCTACGAGCAGTACTTC.